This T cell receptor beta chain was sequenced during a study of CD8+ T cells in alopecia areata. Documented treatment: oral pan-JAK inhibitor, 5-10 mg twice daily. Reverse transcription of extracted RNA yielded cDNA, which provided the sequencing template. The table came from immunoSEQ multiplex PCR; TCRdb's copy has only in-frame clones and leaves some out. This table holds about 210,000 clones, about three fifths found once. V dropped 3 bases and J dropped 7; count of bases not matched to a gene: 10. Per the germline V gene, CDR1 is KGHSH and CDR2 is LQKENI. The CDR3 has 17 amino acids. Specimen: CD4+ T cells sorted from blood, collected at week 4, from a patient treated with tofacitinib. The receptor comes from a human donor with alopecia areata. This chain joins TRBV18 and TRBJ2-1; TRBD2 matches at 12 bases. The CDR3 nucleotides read TGTGCCAGCTCACCCCTAGCGGGGGGGCCAGTCGATAATGAGCAGTTCTTC. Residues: CASSPLAGGPVDNEQFF.